The 22 T cell receptor beta chains presented below share a single source sample, sequenced in a study of blood T cell repertoires in COVID-19. Repertoires were generated with immunoSEQ multiplex PCR, while TCRdb's copy carries only in-frame clones and drops some. The repertoire has about 200,000 clones, about 91% of them found once; the top ten carry 1.5%. Material: peripheral blood. The receptor source for this set is a man younger than 35 with active or convalescent COVID-19.

The chain is built from TRBV11-2 and TRBJ2-1, with 7 bases identical to TRBD2. The CDR3 totals 13 residues. Germline V gives CDR1 SGHAT, CDR2 FQNNGV. Germline trimming cut 1 base from V and 10 bases from J; bases unmatched to any gene: 4. The DNA for the CDR3 is TGTGCCAGCAGCTTAGGATCGGGGGGAGAGCAGTTCTTC. Residues: CASSLGSGGEQFF. The whole variable domain, filled in from reference TRBV11-2 and TRBJ2-1, reads EAGVAQSPRYKIIEKRQSVAFWCNPISGHATLYWYQQILGQGPKLLIQFQNNGVVDDSQLPKDRFSAERLKGVDSTLKIQPAKLEDSAVYLCASSLGSGGEQFFGPGTRLTVL.

The chain carries TRBV5-1 and TRBJ1-4; a weak D match, TRBD1 (5 bases). The CDR3 covers 15 residues. Trimming removed 7 bases at V and 0 bases at J, with 13 bases between. The germline gives CDR1 SGHRS, CDR2 YFSETQ. The CDR3 protein is CASSAGGTTNEKLFF. CDR3 DNA sequence: TGCGCCAGCTCCGCCGGGGGAACAACTAATGAAAAACTGTTTTTT.

The genes are TRBV27 and TRBJ1-2, with D maybe TRBD1 (6 bases). V lost 3 bases, J lost 7 bases, and 15 bases lay in between. Germline CDR1 MNHEY, CDR2 SMNVEV (reference sequence). There are 14 residues in the CDR3. The CDR3 loop reads CASSFIGQGPGYTF. The CDR3 DNA is TGTGCCAGCAGTTTTATCGGGCAGGGGCCTGGCTACACCTTC.

The gene calls are TRBV4-3 and TRBJ2-2, with 11 bases matching TRBD2. The CDR3 runs 19 residues. Germline CDR1 is LGHNA and CDR2 is YSLEER. V gave up 2 bases and J gave up 7 bases; unmatched junction bases: 15. The CDR3 sequence: CASSQRGVPSGRKGGELFF. CDR3 in DNA: TGCGCCAGCAGCCAAAGAGGGGTCCCTAGCGGGAGGAAAGGCGGGGAGCTGTTTTTT.

V gene TRBV4-2 combines with J gene TRBJ1-4; D ambiguous. Germline values: CDR1 LGHNA, CDR2 YNFKEQ. V was trimmed by 2 bases and J by 8 bases, leaving 12 bases between them. This CDR3 has 14 residues. CDR3 residues: CASSQRQAGEKLFF. The CDR3 DNA reads as TGTGCCAGCAGCCAAAGGCAGGCTGGAGAAAAACTGTTTTTT.

This clone is a singleton in its sample. The V and J genes are TRBV4-1 and TRBJ2-7; 14 nucleotides agree with TRBD2. Trimming at V came to 1 base and at J to 0 bases, leaving 5 bases not matched to a gene. The CDR3 covers 18 residues. Germline V gene data show CDR1 as MGHRA and CDR2 as YSYEKL. The CDR3: CASSQVGLAGGSSYEQYF. CDR3 sequence (DNA): TGCGCCAGCAGCCAAGTCGGACTAGCGGGAGGCTCCTCCTACGAGCAGTACTTC.

The chain is built from TRBV6-2 or TRBV6-3 and TRBJ1-2; the match to TRBD1 covers 7 bases. V shed 5 bases and J 2 bases; nucleotides not matched to a gene: 5. Germline lookup yields CDR1 MNHEY and CDR2 SVGEGT. The CDR3 contains 14 residues. CDR3 nucleotides: TGTGCCAGCAGTACCAAACAGGGGAACTATGGCTACACCTTC. It encodes CASSTKQGNYGYTF.

This clone appeared a single time. The chain has TRBV7-2 and TRBJ1-6; 8 bases align to TRBD1. CDR1 and CDR2 (germline): SGHTA, FQGNSA. CDR3 length equals 14 residues. V was clipped by 5 bases and J by 10 bases; unmatched bases: 7. CDR3 amino acids: CASSEDRATSPLHF. DNA for the CDR3: TGTGCCAGCAGCGAGGACAGGGCAACATCACCCCTCCACTTT.

The CDR3 DNA reads TGTGCCAGGAAGAAGAGCGGGGAGGTTAATGAAAAACTGTTTTTT. This encodes CARKKSGEVNEKLFF. The chain carries TRBV2 and TRBJ1-4; no reliable D call. The CDR3 is 15 residues long. V was clipped by 9 bases and J by 4 bases, with 18 bases between them. Germline CDR1 reads SNHLY; CDR2 reads FYNNEI. The full variable domain, with the rest looked up from reference TRBV2 and TRBJ1-4, is EPEVTQTPSHQVTQMGQEVILRCVPISNHLYFYWYRQILGQKVEFLVSFYNNEISEKSEIFDDQFSVERPDGSNFTLKIRSTKLEDSAMYFCARKKSGEVNEKLFFGSGTQLSVL.

This chain joins TRBV19 and TRBJ1-5; the D gene is possibly TRBD1 (5 bases). This CDR3 spans 13 amino acids. V lost 5 bases and J lost 7, with 12 bases in between. Germline values: CDR1 LNHDA, CDR2 SQIVND (reference sequence). Here the CDR3 DNA reads TGTGCCAGTAGTCCAATTCAGGGACAGCCCCAGCATTTT. Amino acid sequence: CASSPIQGQPQHF. Supplemented by reference TRBV19 and TRBJ1-5, the full variable domain reads DGGITQSPKYLFRKEGQNVTLSCEQNLNHDAMYWYRQDPGQGLRLIYYSQIVNDFQKGDIAEGYSVSREKKESFPLTVTSAQKNPTAFYLCASSPIQGQPQHFGDGTRLSIL.

In regard to this clone: The identical CDR3 is also encoded by other nucleotide sequences in the sample. V usage is TRBV30 and J usage is TRBJ2-1; 10 positions match TRBD2. Germline CDR1 reads GTSNPN; CDR2 reads SVGIG (reference sequence). The trim removed 0 bases at V and 7 bases at J, leaving 3 bases unmatched. There are 14 residues in the CDR3. The CDR3 here is CAWSVLAGVNEQFF. The CDR3 nucleotides read TGTGCCTGGAGTGTGCTAGCGGGAGTTAATGAGCAGTTCTTC.

The chain recombines TRBV5-1 with TRBJ2-3; 9 positions agree with TRBD2. This CDR3 comprises 17 residues. In germline, CDR1 is SGHRS, CDR2 YFSETQ. V trimming: 0 bases; J trimming: 3 bases; junction bases outside the gene matches: 8. CDR3 amino acids: CASSLAGSGRVTDTQYF. The CDR3 DNA is TGCGCCAGCAGCTTGGCCGGTAGCGGGAGAGTAACAGATACGCAGTATTTT.

The V call is TRBV30, the J call TRBJ1-5; no definite D call. Looked up from germline, CDR1 is GTSNPN and CDR2 is SVGIG (reference sequence). The CDR3 has 13 amino acids. V lost 2 bases and J lost 7, with 12 bases in between. DNA of the CDR3: TGTGCCTGGAGTTTAACCGAGGCCCAGCCCCAGCATTTT. It yields the protein CAWSLTEAQPQHF.

This rearrangement joins TRBV13 to TRBJ2-7; TRBD2 is a possible D gene (9 bases). V dropped 4 bases and J dropped 6 bases, with 22 bases sitting between them. CDR1 and CDR2 (germline): PRHDT, FYEKMQ (reference sequence). The CDR3 loop spans 16 amino acids. CDR3 coding DNA: TGTGCCAGCAGCTCGGACAGGGTAGCGGGAGTAGCCGAGCAGTACTTC. The encoded protein is CASSSDRVAGVAEQYF.

The chain carries TRBV5-4 and TRBJ2-2, with TRBD2 identical over 11 bases. The ends lost 4 bases at V and 5 bases at J; junction bases unmatched: 7. The CDR3 covers 16 residues. The V gene's germline CDR1 is SGHNT and CDR2 YYREEE (reference sequence). CDR3: CASSALAGGSTGELFF. CDR3 sequence (DNA): TGTGCCAGCAGCGCCTTAGCGGGAGGGAGTACCGGGGAGCTGTTTTTT. The full variable domain, its missing parts supplied by reference TRBV5-4 and TRBJ2-2, is ETGVTQSPTHLIKTRGQQVTLRCSSQSGHNTVSWYQQALGQGPQFIFQYYREEENGRGNFPPRFSGLQFPNYSSELNVNALELDDSALYLCASSALAGGSTGELFFGEGSRLTVL.

The chain employs TRBV13 and TRBJ2-2, with 9 bases matching TRBD2. CDR1 is PRHDT and CDR2 is FYEKMQ in the germline V gene (reference sequence). The CDR3 sequence is 15 residues long. V trimming: 5 bases; J trimming: 3 bases; junction bases outside the gene matches: 4. CDR3 protein: CASSRLAEYTGELFF. DNA of the CDR3: TGTGCCAGCAGCCGACTAGCGGAGTACACCGGGGAGCTGTTTTTT. The full variable domain, in which reference TRBV13 and TRBJ2-2 provide the parts outside the CDR3, is AAGVIQSPRHLIKEKRETATLKCYPIPRHDTVYWYQQGPGQDPQFLISFYEKMQSDKGSIPDRFSAQQFSDYHSELNMSSLELGDSALYFCASSRLAEYTGELFFGEGSRLTVL.

The V and J genes are TRBV29-1 and TRBJ2-7, with TRBD1 matching over 10 bases. V lost 2 bases and J lost 2; bases outside the gene matches: 3. The germline gives CDR1 SQVTM, CDR2 ANQGSEA. The CDR3 sequence is 14 residues long. The CDR3 is CSVERGQGPYEQYF. CDR3 DNA sequence: TGCAGCGTTGAAAGGGGACAGGGGCCCTACGAGCAGTACTTC.

This clone was counted a few times. The chain is built from TRBV7-8 and TRBJ1-2, with a possible D match to TRBD1 (6 bases). Germline loops: CDR1 SGHVS, CDR2 FQNEAQ. The length of the CDR3 is 16 residues. V lost 1 base and J 4 bases, leaving 16 bases between the germline ends. CDR3 sequence: CASSLVNRDVGYGYTF. CDR3 bases: TGTGCCAGCAGCTTAGTGAACAGGGATGTGGGCTATGGCTACACCTTC.

CDR3 region: CASGLTGGTPNEQFF. For the CDR3, the DNA is TGTGCTAGTGGTTTGACAGGGGGCACCCCCAATGAGCAGTTCTTC. V gene TRBV12-5 combines with J gene TRBJ2-1, with 9 bases that match TRBD1. The CDR3 has 15 amino acids. CDR1 is LGHNT, CDR2 FRNRAP, per germline. Trimming took 2 bases from V and 6 from J; bases not matched to a gene: 5.

The V call is TRBV10-1, the J call TRBJ2-3; perhaps TRBD2 as D (7 bases). Germline CDR1 reads WNHNN; CDR2 reads SYGVQD (reference sequence). The CDR3 covers 15 residues. Deletions cut 4 bases from V and 5 bases from J, with 16 bases between. CDR3 amino acids: CASSGGAGEGDTQYF. The CDR3 nucleotides are TGCGCCAGCAGTGGGGGGGCGGGAGAGGGAGATACGCAGTATTTT.

The gene calls are TRBV27 and TRBJ1-2, with D maybe TRBD1 (5 bases). The V gene lost 7 bases and the J gene lost 2 bases, with 20 bases spanning the gap. The V gene's germline CDR1 is MNHEY and CDR2 SMNVEV (reference sequence). The CDR3 is made up of 16 amino acids. In DNA, the CDR3 is TGTGCCAGCAAGCACGAAGGGGCGACGTTAAACTATGGCTACACCTTC. Encoded protein: CASKHEGATLNYGYTF.

This rearrangement joins TRBV5-1 to TRBJ2-2, with TRBD2 as a possible D gene (6 bases). Between the trimmed V and J ends, which lost 6 bases and 0 bases, there was a span of 12 bases. CDR3 size: 15 residues. From germline, CDR1 is SGHRS and CDR2 YFSETQ. The CDR3 is CASKEGPTNTGELFF. CDR3 DNA sequence: TGCGCCAGCAAGGAGGGACCCACGAACACCGGGGAGCTGTTTTTT.